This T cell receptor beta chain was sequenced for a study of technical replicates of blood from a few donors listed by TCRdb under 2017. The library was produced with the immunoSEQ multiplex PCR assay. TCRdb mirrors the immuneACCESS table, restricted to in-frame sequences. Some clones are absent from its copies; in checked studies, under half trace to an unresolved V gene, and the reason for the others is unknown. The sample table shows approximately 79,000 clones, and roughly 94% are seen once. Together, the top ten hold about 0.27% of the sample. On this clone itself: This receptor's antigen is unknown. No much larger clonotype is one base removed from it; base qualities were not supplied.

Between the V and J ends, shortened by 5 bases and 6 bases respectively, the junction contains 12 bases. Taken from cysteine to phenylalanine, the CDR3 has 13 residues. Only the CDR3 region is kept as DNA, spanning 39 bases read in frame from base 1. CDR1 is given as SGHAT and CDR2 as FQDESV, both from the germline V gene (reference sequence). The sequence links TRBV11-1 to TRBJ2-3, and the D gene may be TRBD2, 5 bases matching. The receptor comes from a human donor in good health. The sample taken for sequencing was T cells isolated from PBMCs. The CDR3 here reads CASSPSPKDTQYF. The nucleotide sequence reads TGTGCCAGCAGCCCTAGCCCTAAGGATACGCAGTATTTT.